Given below is one T cell receptor beta chain in context. The source of the sample is a study of shared clonotypes between healthy human individuals. Whole-study context: Those who served as donors were a couple of women and a few men between the ages of 18 and 49.

A CD45RA+ naive subset and a CD45RA-negative memory subset were split from CD4+ cells. Produced via immunoSEQ multiplex PCR; TCRdb's table is partial and in-frame only. The sample includes 1 million to 1.3 million clones, about 84% of them seen just once. V lost 0 bases and J lost 5, with 7 bases in between. This CDR3 region has 14 residues. Germline assignment: CDR1 MGHRA and CDR2 YSYEKL. The receptor comes from a man aged 18-30 years in good health. Some clones in this sample may be carry-over from other donors' samples. The rearrangement links TRBV4-1 to TRBJ2-2; a weak D match, TRBD2 (5 bases). The sequenced sample consisted of memory CD4+ T cells from PBMCs. Subset noted: CD45RA-negative fraction. The CDR3 DNA reads TGCGCCAGCAGCCAAGATCCGGGAACCGGGGAGCTGTTTTTT. Residues: CASSQDPGTGELFF.